Each of the 25 T cell receptor beta chains below was sequenced from the same sample in a study of blood T cell repertoires in COVID-19. Clones were sequenced by immunoSEQ multiplex PCR, and TCRdb holds only the in-frame ones, with some missing. The sample has 200,000 to 250,000 clones; approximately 91% are singletons. Sequencing was done on a sample of peripheral blood. The receptors were gathered from a woman aged 40-49 years who had recovered from COVID-19.

This chain joins TRBV19 and TRBJ1-6, with 9 bases that match TRBD1. The CDR3 extends over 15 amino acids. The junction had 5 bases not matched to a gene; V was cut back by 1 base and J by 10 bases. Germline V gives CDR1 LNHDA, CDR2 SQIVND (reference sequence). The CDR3 coding sequence is TGTGCCAGTAGTATAGTAACAGGGGGCGAGTCACCCCTCCACTTT. Translated, it gives CASSIVTGGESPLHF.

The J gene is TRBJ1-2, the V gene TRBV6-1, with TRBD1 matching over 7 bases. The germline CDR1 and CDR2 sequences are MNHNS and SASEGT. This CDR3 is built from 12 residues. J lost 5 bases, V lost 3 bases, and 0 bases had no gene match. CDR3 residues: CASSDRGYGYTF. The CDR3 coding sequence is TGTGCCAGCAGTGACAGGGGGTATGGCTACACCTTC.

The chain joins TRBV24-1 to TRBJ2-3; D is unresolved. Per germline, CDR1 KGHDR and CDR2 SFDVKD. V shed 6 bases and J shed 2 bases, with 8 bases lying between them. CDR3 length equals 13 residues. CDR3 sequence: CATSPPNTDTQYF. The CDR3 DNA sequence: TGTGCCACCAGTCCCCCAAACACAGATACGCAGTATTTT.

V is TRBV11-2 and J is TRBJ2-5; the match to TRBD1 covers 7 bases. V dropped 2 bases and J dropped 5; count of bases not matched to a gene: 11. The germline CDR1 and CDR2 sequences are SGHAT and FQNNGV. This CDR3 region has 16 residues. The DNA for the CDR3 is TGTGCCAGCAGCTTAAATACAGGGGTTGGGTCGGAGACCCAGTACTTC. Translating gives CASSLNTGVGSETQYF.

This chain connects TRBV27 to TRBJ1-1, with 10 bases that match TRBD1. Germline-derived CDR1 and CDR2 are MNHEY and SMNVEV (reference sequence). With V trimmed by 3 bases and J by 1 base, 8 bases remained unmatched. The CDR3 runs to 17 residues. The DNA of the CDR3 is TGTGCCAGCAGTTTTGCGCTCGGACAGGGGGAGAACACTGAAGCTTTCTTT. This codes for CASSFALGQGENTEAFF.

This chain links TRBV6-5 with TRBJ2-3; D unclear. Germline assignment: CDR1 MNHEY and CDR2 SVGAGI. Trimming shortened V by 2 bases and J by 3 bases, and 15 bases separated the two germline ends. This CDR3 spans 16 amino acids. Here the CDR3 reads CASSYNPGYKTDTQYF. The CDR3 DNA reads as TGTGCCAGCAGTTACAACCCAGGATATAAAACAGATACGCAGTATTTT.

The chain recombines TRBV27 with TRBJ2-7, with TRBD2 matching 7 bases. This CDR3 is 13 amino acids long. The germline CDR1 and CDR2 sequences are MNHEY and SMNVEV (reference sequence). V shed 4 bases and J 3 bases; nucleotides not matched to a gene: 3. CDR3 nucleotide sequence: TGTGCCAGCAGTTGGGGGGAGGGCTACGAGCAGTACTTC. Translation: CASSWGEGYEQYF.

V gene TRBV5-3 combines with J gene TRBJ1-5; tentatively, D is TRBD1 (6 bases). TRBV5-3 is an ORF; its function is uncertain. The CDR3 runs 17 residues. V shed 3 bases and J shed 6 bases, with 22 bases lying between them. CDR3 nucleotides: TGTGCCAGAAGCTGGCCCTCATATTACAGGGCAGGTCAGCCCCAGCATTTT. It codes for CARSWPSYYRAGQPQHF.

The CDR3 region has the DNA TGCGCCAGCAGCCCCACCGGTCTCTCTGGAAACACCATATATTTT. Protein product: CASSPTGLSGNTIYF. The V gene is TRBV5-1, the J gene TRBJ1-3; D uncertain. V dropped 4 bases and J dropped 0 bases, with 11 bases sitting between them. This CDR3 contains 15 residues. Germline V CDR1 and CDR2: SGHRS, YFSETQ.

J is TRBJ2-1 and V is TRBV7-9, with D hard to call. Trimming took off 4 bases at V and 4 bases at J, with 5 bases between the two ends. The CDR3 has 12 amino acids. Germline V lookup: CDR1 SEHNR, CDR2 FQNEAQ (reference sequence). DNA for the CDR3: TGTGCCAGCAGCTCCATGTACAATGAGCAGTTCTTC. Its translation: CASSSMYNEQFF.

The chain joins TRBV9 to TRBJ2-5; 7 bases line up with TRBD2. The CDR3 has 15 residues. The V and J ends lost 3 bases and 2 bases, in that order; junction bases with no gene match: 7. The V gene's germline CDR1 is SGDLS and CDR2 YYNGEE. The CDR3 loop is CASSAVAGAQETQYF. CDR3 DNA sequence: TGTGCCAGCAGCGCTGTAGCGGGTGCTCAAGAGACCCAGTACTTC. Full variable domain (missing parts from reference TRBV9 and TRBJ2-5): DSGVTQTPKHLITATGQRVTLRCSPRSGDLSVYWYQQSLDQGLQFLIQYYNGEERAKGNILERFSAQQFPDLHSELNLSSLELGDSALYFCASSAVAGAQETQYFGPGTRLLVL.

The gene calls are TRBV30 and TRBJ2-7, with 8 positions matching TRBD2. The CDR3 loop spans 14 amino acids. V gave up 4 bases and J gave up 2 bases; unmatched junction bases: 7. The germline V gene has CDR1 GTSNPN and CDR2 SVGIG (reference sequence). CDR3 sequence reads: CAWNSGEKTYEQYF. The DNA of the CDR3 is TGTGCCTGGAATAGCGGGGAAAAAACCTACGAGCAGTACTTC.

This chain links TRBV18 with TRBJ1-3; D gene ambiguous. V was cut by 3 bases and J by 1 base, with 13 bases left in between. Germline V gene lookup returns CDR1 KGHSH and CDR2 LQKENI. This CDR3 contains 16 residues. CDR3 coding DNA: TGTGCCAGCTCACCCCTTCGAGGGAAGTCTGGAAACACCATATATTTT. Residues: CASSPLRGKSGNTIYF.

In the case of this clone: This sample includes further DNA sequences coding for the same CDR3. This chain joins TRBV30 and TRBJ2-7, with D possibly TRBD2 on 7 matching bases. CDR1 GTSNPN and CDR2 SVGIG come from the germline V gene (reference sequence). Trimming shortened V by 2 bases and J by 0 bases, and 11 bases separated the two germline ends. The CDR3 is 14 residues long. In DNA, the CDR3 is TGTGCCTGGAGTAGAGGGGGGGGCTCCTACGAGCAGTACTTC. Protein sequence: CAWSRGGGSYEQYF. Full variable domain (remainder filled in from reference TRBV30 and TRBJ2-7): SQTIHQWPATLVQPVGSPLSLECTVEGTSNPNLYWYRQAAGRGLQLLFYSVGIGQISSEVPQNLSASRPQDRQFILSSKKLLLSDSGFYLCAWSRGGGSYEQYFGPGTRLTVT.

This chain joins TRBV7-2 and TRBJ1-5; 10 positions agree with TRBD1. The CDR3 covers 14 residues. V shed 4 bases, J shed 5 bases, and the junction held 2 bases outside the gene matches. Germline values: CDR1 SGHTA, CDR2 FQGNSA. CDR3 protein: CASSSGQGDQPQHF. The CDR3 nucleotides read TGTGCCAGCAGCTCCGGACAGGGGGATCAGCCCCAGCATTTT.

The chain links TRBV19 to TRBJ1-2; 7 positions match TRBD1. Germline assignment: CDR1 LNHDA and CDR2 SQIVND (reference sequence). CDR3 size: 15 residues. V was clipped by 3 bases and J by 2 bases; unmatched bases: 6. The CDR3, as DNA: TGTGCCAGTAGTATTAATCCGGGACAGAACTATGGCTACACCTTC. Translation gives CASSINPGQNYGYTF.

The chain has TRBV6-6 and TRBJ2-2; 8 nucleotides align to TRBD1. Looked up from germline, CDR1 is MNHNY and CDR2 is SVGAGI (reference sequence). With 5 bases clipped from V and 7 bases from J, the junction kept 6 bases outside the gene matches. The CDR3 runs to 14 residues. The DNA of the CDR3 is TGTGCCAGCAGTGCAGGGGGCGCCGGCGGGGAGCTGTTTTTT. This translates into CASSAGGAGGELFF.

The chain joins TRBV9 to TRBJ2-2; the match to TRBD2 covers 7 bases. Losses at the gene ends were 2 bases for V and 1 base for J; bases not matched to a gene: 2. CDR3 length: 15 residues. CDR1 is SGDLS, CDR2 YYNGEE, per germline. CDR3 sequence (DNA): TGTGCCAGCAGCGTTACTAGCGTGAACACCGGGGAGCTGTTTTTT. It is translated as CASSVTSVNTGELFF.

The chain uses TRBV28 and TRBJ2-2; unclear D gene. CDR3 size: 15 residues. With 5 bases removed from V and 1 base from J, the gap between germline ends came to 11 bases. CDR1 and CDR2 from the germline V gene are MDHEN and SYDVKM. In DNA, the CDR3 is TGTGCCAGCAGTCCCTTAATGAGGAACACCGGGGAGCTGTTTTTT. Translated, it gives CASSPLMRNTGELFF.

This sequence joins TRBV28 and TRBJ2-6, with TRBD1 identical over 7 bases. The germline V gene has CDR1 MDHEN and CDR2 SYDVKM. This CDR3 spans 17 amino acids. Trimming took 6 bases from V and 0 from J; bases not matched to a gene: 8. CDR3 sequence (DNA): TGTGCCAGCAGCCCCCTGGGACAGAGCTCTGGGGCCAACGTCCTGACTTTC. The encoded protein is CASSPLGQSSGANVLTF.

This clone showed up just once. The chain links TRBV20-1 to TRBJ2-1; D call uncertain. The V and J ends lost 8 bases and 4 bases respectively, with 9 bases between them. This CDR3 contains 11 residues. CDR1 DFQATT and CDR2 SNEGSKA come from the germline V gene (reference sequence). The CDR3 sequence is CSRKRYNEQFF. CDR3 bases: TGCAGTCGAAAACGGTACAATGAGCAGTTCTTC.

This chain uses TRBV28 with TRBJ1-2; tentatively, D is TRBD1 (6 bases). Germline assignment: CDR1 MDHEN and CDR2 SYDVKM. Trimming took 7 bases from V and 1 from J, leaving 10 bases between them. The CDR3 spans 13 residues. CDR3 DNA sequence: TGTGCCAGCACCCGCAGGGGTAACTATGGCTACACCTTC. Translation: CASTRRGNYGYTF.

This sequence joins TRBV7-3 and TRBJ2-3, with 10 bases matching TRBD2. Germline loops: CDR1 SGHTA, CDR2 FQGTGA. The CDR3 runs 16 residues. J gave up 3 bases and V 5 bases, and 8 bases lay outside the gene matches. The DNA for the CDR3 is TGTGCCAGCAGCACGATAGCGGGAGGAGCAACAGATACGCAGTATTTT. Residues: CASSTIAGGATDTQYF.

V is TRBV19 and J is TRBJ2-1; D may be TRBD1 (6 bases). Germline V lookup: CDR1 LNHDA, CDR2 SQIVND (reference sequence). The CDR3 length is 14 residues. The germline V and J ends were trimmed by 8 bases and 4 bases, with 15 bases remaining between them. The CDR3 DNA sequence: TGTGCCAGTGCGCGCCAGGGGCTATACAATGAGCAGTTCTTC. Amino acids: CASARQGLYNEQFF.

V gene TRBV9 combines with J gene TRBJ2-3, with a tentative D call TRBD1 (6 bases). V was trimmed by 3 bases and J by 3 bases, leaving 11 bases between them. The CDR3 spans 14 residues. The germline V gene has CDR1 SGDLS and CDR2 YYNGEE. CDR3 sequence: CASSEGVRTDTQYF. The CDR3 bases are TGTGCCAGCAGCGAGGGGGTACGAACAGATACGCAGTATTTT.